This T cell receptor (beta chain) is drawn from a study of blood T cell repertoires in COVID-19. Background on the study: The samples span acute and convalescent COVID-19 from the United States, Italy and Spain. The analysed material was cDNA or gDNA that came from T cells, B-cell-depleted T cells, or PBMCs.

In the source study's methods: By means of reference gene primer amplification, nucleated cell counts were estimated. TCRdb keeps only in-frame clones here, not all; method: immunoSEQ multiplex PCR. V and J calls and clone size are as listed in that table; D and trimming were resolved from the DNA. The sample records 350,000 to 550,000 clones, around 87% being singletons. V was clipped by 5 bases and J by 2 bases, with 17 bases between them. Germline values: CDR1 MDHEN, CDR2 SYDVKM. The CDR3 consists of 16 residues. Researchers sorted participants into cohorts using their self-reported clinical history.

Sequencing was performed on PBMCs or T cells enriched from blood (not recorded which). This rearrangement joins TRBV28 to TRBJ2-3; a possible D gene is TRBD1 (6 bases). The receptor was derived from a man aged 25-45 years who had recovered from COVID-19. The CDR3 spells CASSVAGTRDTDTQYF. In DNA form, the CDR3 reads TGTGCCAGCAGTGTAGCCGGGACAAGAGACACAGATACGCAGTATTTT.